This TCR beta chain is from a study of T cell changes during pregnancy in multiple sclerosis. The ends lost 6 bases at V and 0 bases at J; junction bases unmatched: 2. Per germline, CDR1 MRHNA and CDR2 SNTAGT. This CDR3 has 14 amino acids. The repertoire was sequenced with immunoSEQ multiplex PCR; TCRdb's copy has only in-frame clones and lacks some. The sample records approximately 34,000 clones, roughly 91% being singletons. This sequence originates from a female donor with multiple sclerosis, enrolled in a pregnancy study. The chain carries TRBV6-4 and TRBJ2-1; 7 nucleotides line up with TRBD1. The source was CD4+ T cells from peripheral blood mononuclear cells, collected in the second trimester of pregnancy. CDR3 sequence reads: CASRRDSSYNEQFF. CDR3 bases: TGTGCCAGCAGACGGGACAGCTCCTACAATGAGCAGTTCTTC.